The 2 T cell receptor beta chains below were found in one sample sequenced in a study of human T cells and chemical hapten exposure. Via MiXCR, TCRdb re-called the RACE reads, giving one row per CDR3 protein. Among roughly 39,000 distinct CDR3 sequences listed, about 13% were seen once. Time point described: patch test 3, about 24 weeks after DPC sensitization. Treatment defined: therapeutic diphenylcyclopropenone sensitization with weekly scalp DPC. Blood, whole and unfractionated, served as the source for total RNA extraction. The sample consisted of whole blood, taken in connection with sensitization to the hapten diphenylcyclopropenone (DPC). The receptors were sampled from a middle-aged woman with alopecia areata. Some clones in this sample may be carry-over from other donors' samples.

Of note for this clonotype: This may be a read error: a much more frequent sequence differs by one nucleotide. The J gene is TRBJ2-5, the V gene TRBV29-1; no clear D gene. The CDR3 length is 14 residues. Germline lookup yields CDR1 SQVTM and CDR2 ANQGSEA. CDR3 coding DNA: TGCAGCGTTTACCCTACTGGAGACCAAGAGACCCGGTACTTC. Encoded protein: CSVYPTGDQETRYF. The whole variable domain, remainder taken from reference TRBV29-1 and TRBJ2-5, is SAVISQKPSRDICQRGTSLTIQCQVDSQVTMMFWYRQQPGQSLTLIATANQGSEATYESGFVIDKFPISRPNLTFSTLTVSNMSPEDSSIYLCSVYPTGDQETRYFGPGTRLLVL.

The chain has TRBV29-1 and TRBJ1-1; D unclear. CDR3 size: 13 residues. V lost 4 bases and J lost 0, with 9 bases in between. From germline, CDR1 is SQVTM and CDR2 ANQGSEA. The CDR3 reads CSVVVQMNTEAFF. As DNA, the CDR3 is TGCAGCGTTGTGGTACAGATGAACACTGAAGCTTTCTTT.